These 11 T cell receptor beta chains share one sample of origin, sequenced in a study of immune cell composition in non-small cell lung cancer. The data were produced by immunoSEQ multiplex PCR, yet TCRdb's version contains in-frame clones alone and is incomplete. The sample lists roughly 14,000 clones; roughly 69% were seen once. Input material: lung tumor tissue. These TCRs come from a human donor with non-small cell lung cancer.

V is TRBV14 and J is TRBJ2-1, with 10 bases that match TRBD2. The CDR3 loop spans 22 amino acids. The V and J ends lost 0 bases and 10 bases, in that order; junction bases with no gene match: 27. Germline CDR1 and CDR2: SGHDN and FVKESK. CDR3 loop: CASSQESRFESWASGGVQEQFF. DNA for the CDR3: TGTGCCAGCAGCCAAGAATCCCGTTTCGAGTCTTGGGCGAGCGGGGGGGTCCAGGAGCAGTTCTTC.

The V and J genes are TRBV11-2 and TRBJ2-1; tentative D call: TRBD1 (5 bases). V lost 1 base, J lost 4 bases, and 11 bases lay in between. Germline loops: CDR1 SGHAT, CDR2 FQNNGV. The CDR3 totals 15 residues. The CDR3 nucleotides read TGTGCCAGCAGCTTAGTGGCAGGGCTTTACAATGAGCAGTTCTTC. Protein product: CASSLVAGLYNEQFF.

The CDR3 nucleotides are TGCGCCAGCAGCCCCCCTAGGGGGGGTTACACCGGGGAGCTGTTTTTT. It codes for CASSPPRGGYTGELFF. The V call is TRBV4-1, the J call TRBJ2-2; tentatively, D is TRBD2 (7 bases). From germline, CDR1 is MGHRA and CDR2 YSYEKL. The CDR3 extends over 16 amino acids. Trimming pared 4 bases from V and 3 bases from J, leaving 15 bases between.

This clone turned up a few times. The V and J genes are TRBV11-2 and TRBJ2-7; D ambiguous. The CDR3 runs 14 residues. The V gene lost 1 base and the J gene lost 2 bases, with 9 bases spanning the gap. Germline V gene data show CDR1 as SGHAT and CDR2 as FQNNGV. The CDR3 nucleotides read TGTGCCAGCAGCTTAGTCCCTGGAGCCTACGAGCAGTACTTC. Translation gives CASSLVPGAYEQYF.

This clone was observed a few times. This chain connects TRBV11-2 to TRBJ1-6; unclear D gene. Per germline, CDR1 SGHAT and CDR2 FQNNGV. The CDR3 length is 13 residues. V lost 3 bases and J lost 6, with 6 bases in between. This CDR3 is CASSFGINSPLHF. The CDR3 nucleotides are TGTGCCAGCAGCTTCGGGATTAATTCACCCCTCCACTTT.

This chain uses TRBV7-9 with TRBJ2-1; 14 bases agree with TRBD2. CDR3 length equals 16 residues. Trimming removed 3 bases from V and 6 bases from J; junction bases left unmatched: 4. Germline V CDR1 and CDR2: SEHNR, FQNEAQ (reference sequence). The CDR3 DNA reads TGTGCCAGCAGCTTTGGGGGGACTAGCGGGGGCAATGAGCAGTTCTTC. It translates to CASSFGGTSGGNEQFF.

This chain links TRBV5-4 with TRBJ2-2; TRBD1 might be the D (6 bases). Per the germline V gene, CDR1 is SGHNT and CDR2 is YYREEE (reference sequence). The CDR3 contains 15 residues. V was cut by 0 bases and J by 3 bases, with 9 bases left in between. The CDR3 loop is CASSLEQGYTGELFF. For the CDR3, the DNA is TGTGCCAGCAGCTTGGAACAGGGATACACCGGGGAGCTGTTTTTT.

The V gene is TRBV7-9, the J gene TRBJ1-2; D is unclear. Germline loops: CDR1 SEHNR, CDR2 FQNEAQ (reference sequence). The germline V and J ends were trimmed by 0 bases and 4 bases, with 12 bases remaining between them. The CDR3 is 15 amino acids. CDR3 in amino acids: CASSLAGLGRYGYTF. CDR3 coding DNA: TGTGCCAGCAGCTTAGCGGGCCTTGGGCGCTATGGCTACACCTTC.

This chain links TRBV11-1 with TRBJ2-2; D ambiguous. The CDR3 covers 16 residues. In germline, CDR1 is SGHAT, CDR2 FQDESV (reference sequence). Trimming left V 3 bases short and J 1 base short, with 12 bases between. The CDR3 DNA follows: TGTGCCAGCAGCTTTAGGCCCGGCGGGAACACCGGGGAGCTGTTTTTT. Translating gives CASSFRPGGNTGELFF.

J is TRBJ2-7 and V is TRBV14, with 9 bases matching TRBD2. This CDR3 has 15 residues. The V gene end was trimmed by 3 bases and the J gene end by 9 bases; junction bases not matched to a gene: 12. Per germline, CDR1 SGHDN and CDR2 FVKESK. The CDR3 coding sequence is TGTGCCAGCAGCCAGACCCTTTCTAGCGGGGCAGTGCAGTACTTC. Encoded protein: CASSQTLSSGAVQYF.

The V and J genes are TRBV6-6 and TRBJ1-2; D might be TRBD1 (5 bases). Germline CDR1 reads MNHNY; CDR2 reads SVGAGI (reference sequence). With 8 bases removed from V and 2 bases from J, the gap between germline ends came to 21 bases. CDR3 size: 16 residues. The CDR3 sequence: CASVRTQGGHNYGYTF. The CDR3 nucleotides read TGTGCCAGCGTTCGAACTCAGGGAGGTCACAACTATGGCTACACCTTC.